This T cell receptor (beta chain) was documented in a study of blood T cell repertoires in COVID-19 (dated by TCRdb to about 2020). For context, the study as a whole: Collaborator samples came from the United States, Italy and Spain and covered acute and convalescent phases of COVID-19. Where HLA class I and class II types were available, the types were taken from metadata supplied by the sample provider, not from assay-based typing. The material from the prospective study consisted of cDNA or gDNA derived from T cells, B-cell-depleted T cells, or PBMCs. The samples were drawn from two sources: the first 160 participants of the ongoing ImmuneRACE study, and over 1,000 subjects contributed by 6 global collaborators. A de-identified subject ID, COVID-19 status, age in years and sex were almost always included in the sample metadata. The repertoires were released in a freely available public database intended as a resource for research on the immune response to SARS-CoV-2. Subjects who had been exposed to COVID-19, were actively infected with it, or had recovered from it provided the deeply sampled blood TCRbeta repertoires that made up the dataset. The study at large found these results: The quantity of clinical and demographic metadata differed by source and by participant and was supplied without curation.

TCRbeta CDR3 regions were amplified from genomic DNA by means of the immunoSEQ Assay, a bias-controlled multiplex PCR. The study's processing was this. Within the assay, amplification of reference gene primers was used to estimate how many nucleated cells each sample contained. To quantify the absolute abundance of each unique TCRbeta CDR3 rearrangement, sequence reads were collapsed and filtered. Productive Simpson clonality was computed per sample as the square root of Simpson's diversity index over productive rearrangements. The immuneACCESS repertoire file appears here via TCRdb, limited to in-frame rearrangements. These files lack a portion of the clones; in checked studies, under half of the deficit traces to unresolved V genes, and the cause of the others is not known. That table is the source of V, J and clone size, and D and trimming were worked out from the DNA. In this sample the table shows about 250,000 clones, roughly 85% of which occur a single time. The ten largest clones represent 4% to 6% of the sample.

Details on this clone: Its recognized antigen is unknown. Qualities for individual bases were not recorded, and no much larger clone is one base off.

Collaborating institutions collected whole blood in K2EDTA tubes following their own protocols. Collaborator samples were shipped for TCRbeta analysis as frozen whole blood, isolated PBMCs, or DNA extracted from either sample type. CDR1 and CDR2, per the germline V gene, are SGHRS and YFSETQ. Reading from cysteine to phenylalanine, the CDR3 counts 12 amino acids. Just CDR3 DNA is preserved here, 36 bases in frame from base 1. V and J lose 2 bases and 9 bases, and a span of 12 bases separates them. The V and J segments used are TRBV5-1 and TRBJ2-7; the D region possibly corresponds to TRBD1 (6 bases align). This clonotype was obtained from a man over 45 with active or convalescent COVID-19. Sequenced input: peripheral blood. The CDR3 region reads CASSFGDTPQYF. The DNA sequence reads TGCGCCAGCAGCTTTGGGGACACACCGCAGTACTTC.